This T cell receptor beta chain is drawn from a study of T cell repertoires in ileal Crohn's disease. Turning to the study itself: Patients had a median roughly 8-year disease duration, and roughly 32% were active smokers. All patients had surgery for stricturing (around 60%) or penetrating (around 39%) disease. Whole-study results and caveats: Compared with non-smokers, active smokers at surgery showed more clonal expansions. Within the first postoperative year, endoscopy came at median about 6.4 months.

Time point in this sample: neoterminal ileum biopsy at postoperative endoscopy, about 6 months after surgery. This table comes from immunoSEQ multiplex PCR, and its TCRdb copy is limited to in-frame clones, with some not included. The sample contains 55,000 to 65,000 clones, approximately 91% of which appear only once. A word on this clone: The antigen is not known.

This CDR3 spans 18 amino acids. The germline V gene encodes CDR1 SEHNR and CDR2 FQNEAQ (reference sequence). V shed 0 bases, J shed 4 bases, and the junction held 11 bases outside the gene matches. Material: ileal tissue. The chain recombines TRBV7-9 with TRBJ2-1; 8 positions match TRBD2. This clonotype originated in an adult with Crohn's disease. The CDR3 DNA reads TGTGCCAGCAGCTTAGCGCGGGGCGTAGCGGGACCGTACAATGAGCAGTTCTTC. Residues: CASSLARGVAGPYNEQFF.